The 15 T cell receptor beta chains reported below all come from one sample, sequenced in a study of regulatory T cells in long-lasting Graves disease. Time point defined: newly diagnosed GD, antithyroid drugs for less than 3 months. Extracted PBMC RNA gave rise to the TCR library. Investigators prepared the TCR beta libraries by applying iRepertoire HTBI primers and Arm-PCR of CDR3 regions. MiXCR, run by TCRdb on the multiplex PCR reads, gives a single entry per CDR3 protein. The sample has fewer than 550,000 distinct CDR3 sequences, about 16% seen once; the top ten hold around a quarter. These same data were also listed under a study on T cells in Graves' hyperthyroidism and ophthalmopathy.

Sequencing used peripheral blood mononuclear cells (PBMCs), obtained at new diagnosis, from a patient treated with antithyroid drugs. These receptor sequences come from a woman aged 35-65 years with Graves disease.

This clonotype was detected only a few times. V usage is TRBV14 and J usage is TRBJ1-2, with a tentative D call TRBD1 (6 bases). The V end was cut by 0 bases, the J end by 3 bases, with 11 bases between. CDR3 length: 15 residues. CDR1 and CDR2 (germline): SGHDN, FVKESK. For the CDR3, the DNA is TGTGCCAGCAGCCAAGACGGCCAGGGGTACTATGGCTACACCTTC. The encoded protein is CASSQDGQGYYGYTF.

In DNA, the CDR3 is TGTGCCAGCAGCCAAGATGTAGGGGCAAGCTCCTACGAGCAGTACTTC. This gives the protein CASSQDVGASSYEQYF. The V call is TRBV4-2, the J call TRBJ2-7; a weak D match, TRBD1 (5 bases). This CDR3 has 16 amino acids. V lost 0 bases and J lost 0, with 12 bases in between. From germline, CDR1 is LGHNA and CDR2 YNFKEQ.

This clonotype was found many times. CDR3 DNA sequence: TGTGCCAGCGGACCGGGACACCAGAACACTGAAGCTTTCTTT. Translation gives CASGPGHQNTEAFF. This chain connects TRBV12-3 or TRBV12-4 to TRBJ1-1; tentative D call: TRBD1 (6 bases). V was cut by 8 bases and J by 1 base, with 14 bases left in between. This CDR3 contains 14 residues.

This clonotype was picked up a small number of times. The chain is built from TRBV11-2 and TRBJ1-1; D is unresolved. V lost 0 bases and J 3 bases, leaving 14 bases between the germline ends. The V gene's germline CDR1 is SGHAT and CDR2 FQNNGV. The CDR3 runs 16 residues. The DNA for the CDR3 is TGTGCCAGCAGCTTAGAGTGGACCCGAAGGGACACTGAAGCTTTCTTT. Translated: CASSLEWTRRDTEAFF.

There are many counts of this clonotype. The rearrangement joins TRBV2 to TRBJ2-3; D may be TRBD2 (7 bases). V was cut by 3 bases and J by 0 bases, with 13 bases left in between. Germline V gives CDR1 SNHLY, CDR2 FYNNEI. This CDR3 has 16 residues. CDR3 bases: TGTGCCAGCAGTGAGCGGCGGGGGCGAAGCACAGATACGCAGTATTTT. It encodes CASSERRGRSTDTQYF.

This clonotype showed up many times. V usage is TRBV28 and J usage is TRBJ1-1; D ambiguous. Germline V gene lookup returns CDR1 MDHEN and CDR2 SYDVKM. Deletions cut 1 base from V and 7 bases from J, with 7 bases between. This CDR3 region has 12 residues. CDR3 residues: CASSLSGREAFF. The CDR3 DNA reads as TGTGCCAGCAGTTTATCCGGACGTGAAGCTTTCTTT.

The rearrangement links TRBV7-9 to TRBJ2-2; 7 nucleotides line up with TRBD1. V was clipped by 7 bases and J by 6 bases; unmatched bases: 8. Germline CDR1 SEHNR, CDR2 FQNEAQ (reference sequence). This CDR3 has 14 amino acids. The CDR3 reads CASTRQGDAGELFF. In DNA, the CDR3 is TGTGCCAGCACTCGACAGGGAGACGCCGGGGAGCTGTTTTTT.

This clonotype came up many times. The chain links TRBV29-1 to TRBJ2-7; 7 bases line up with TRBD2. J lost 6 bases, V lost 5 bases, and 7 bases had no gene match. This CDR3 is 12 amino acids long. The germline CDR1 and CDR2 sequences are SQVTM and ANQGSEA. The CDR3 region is CSVPGSGGEQYF. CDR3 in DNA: TGCAGCGTTCCCGGTTCGGGGGGCGAGCAGTACTTC.

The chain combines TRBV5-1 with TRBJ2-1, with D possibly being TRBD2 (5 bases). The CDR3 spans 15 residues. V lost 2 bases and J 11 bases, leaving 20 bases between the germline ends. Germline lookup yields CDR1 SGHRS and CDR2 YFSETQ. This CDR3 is CASSFRRAVTDQQFF. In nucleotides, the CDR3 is TGCGCCAGCAGCTTCCGGCGGGCTGTCACCGATCAGCAGTTCTTC.

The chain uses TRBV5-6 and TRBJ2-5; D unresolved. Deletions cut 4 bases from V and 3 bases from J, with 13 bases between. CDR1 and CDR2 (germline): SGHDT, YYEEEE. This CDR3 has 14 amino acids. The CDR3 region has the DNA TGTGCCAGCAGCCCGTTCTATGCCAAAGAGACCCAGTACTTC. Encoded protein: CASSPFYAKETQYF.

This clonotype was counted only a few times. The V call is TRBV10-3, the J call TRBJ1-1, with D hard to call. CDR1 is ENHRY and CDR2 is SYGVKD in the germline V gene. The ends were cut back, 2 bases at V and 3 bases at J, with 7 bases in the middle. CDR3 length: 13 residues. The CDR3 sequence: CAISEDLDTEAFF. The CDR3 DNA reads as TGTGCCATCAGTGAGGACCTGGACACTGAAGCTTTCTTT.

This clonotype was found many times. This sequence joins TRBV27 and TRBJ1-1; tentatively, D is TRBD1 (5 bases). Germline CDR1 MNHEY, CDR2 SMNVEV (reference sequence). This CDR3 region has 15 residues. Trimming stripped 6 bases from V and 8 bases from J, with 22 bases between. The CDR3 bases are TGTGCCAGCAGCCCCACCGGGCGGGGCAGGGAGGAAGCTTTCTTT. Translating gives CASSPTGRGREEAFF.

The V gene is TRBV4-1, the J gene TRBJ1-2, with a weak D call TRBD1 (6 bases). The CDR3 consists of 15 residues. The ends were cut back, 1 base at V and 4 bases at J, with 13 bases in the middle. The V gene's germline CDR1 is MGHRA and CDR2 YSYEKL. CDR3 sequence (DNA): TGCGCCAGCAGCCAAGCCCCGGGGGCGAGCTATGGCTACACCTTC. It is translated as CASSQAPGASYGYTF.

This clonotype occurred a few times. The CDR3 DNA reads as TGTGCCAGCGCACAAGGGGGGTTGGGCAATGAGCAGTTCTTC. Translation gives CASAQGGLGNEQFF. This rearrangement joins TRBV9 to TRBJ2-1, with D tentatively TRBD1 or TRBD2 (6 bases each). The CDR3 totals 14 residues. V gave up 7 bases and J gave up 6 bases, with 17 bases separating them. Germline V gene data show CDR1 as SGDLS and CDR2 as YYNGEE.

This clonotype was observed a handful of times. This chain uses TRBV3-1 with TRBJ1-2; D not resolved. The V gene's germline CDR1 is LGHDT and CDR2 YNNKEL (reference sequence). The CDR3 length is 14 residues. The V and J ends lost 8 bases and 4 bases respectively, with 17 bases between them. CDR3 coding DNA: TGTGCCAGCTCCCGGGGAGGGCTAGGCTATGGCTACACCTTC. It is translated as CASSRGGLGYGYTF.